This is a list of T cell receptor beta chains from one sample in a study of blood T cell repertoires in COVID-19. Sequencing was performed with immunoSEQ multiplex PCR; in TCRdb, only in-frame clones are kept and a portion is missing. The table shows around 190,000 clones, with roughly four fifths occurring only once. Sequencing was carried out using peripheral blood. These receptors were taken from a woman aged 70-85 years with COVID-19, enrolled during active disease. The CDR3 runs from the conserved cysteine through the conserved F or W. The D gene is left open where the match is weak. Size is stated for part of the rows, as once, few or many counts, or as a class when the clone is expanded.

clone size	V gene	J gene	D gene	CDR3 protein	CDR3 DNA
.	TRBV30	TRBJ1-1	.	CAWSAGLADTEAFF	TGTGCCTGGAGCGCAGGGTTAGCGGACACTGAAGCTTTCTTT
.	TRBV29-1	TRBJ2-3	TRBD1	CSVEGQGWADTQYF	TGCAGCGTTGAAGGACAGGGGTGGGCAGATACGCAGTATTTT
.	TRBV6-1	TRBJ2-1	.	CASSEGGISYNEQFF	TGTGCCAGCAGTGAAGGCGGCATCTCCTACAATGAGCAGTTCTTC
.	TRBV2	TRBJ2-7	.	CASSENGAYEQYF	TGTGCCAGCAGTGAGAACGGAGCCTACGAGCAGTACTTC
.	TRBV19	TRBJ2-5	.	CASSDLRGKETQYF	TGTGCCAGTAGTGACCTTCGCGGTAAAGAGACCCAGTACTTC
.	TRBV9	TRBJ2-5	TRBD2	CASSVDGLAGSRWETQYF	TGTGCCAGCAGCGTAGATGGACTAGCGGGAAGCCGGTGGGAGACCCAGTACTTC
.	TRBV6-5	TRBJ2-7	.	CASRDTRVLSYEQYF	TGTGCCAGCAGGGATACGCGGGTCTTGTCCTACGAGCAGTACTTC
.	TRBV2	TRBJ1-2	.	CASSDQEETYGYTF	TGTGCCAGCAGTGACCAGGAGGAAACCTATGGCTACACCTTC
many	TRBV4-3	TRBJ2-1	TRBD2	CASSGSGRGEQFF	TGCGCCAGCAGCGGTAGCGGGAGGGGTGAGCAGTTCTTC
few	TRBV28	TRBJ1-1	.	CASSSAQTANTEAFF	TGTGCCAGCAGTTCCGCACAGACAGCGAACACTGAAGCTTTCTTT
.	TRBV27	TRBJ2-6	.	CASSGVLSSGANVLTF	TGTGCCAGCAGTGGAGTACTGAGCTCTGGGGCCAACGTCCTGACTTTC
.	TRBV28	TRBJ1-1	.	CASSLLGGNTEAFF	TGTGCCAGCAGTTTATTGGGGGGGAACACTGAAGCTTTCTTT
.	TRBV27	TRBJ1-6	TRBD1	CASRWDRVNSPLHF	TGTGCCAGCAGGTGGGACAGGGTAAATTCACCCCTCCACTTT
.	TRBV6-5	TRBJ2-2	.	CATSRDTNTGELFF	TGTGCCACGTCCCGGGACACCAACACCGGGGAGCTGTTTTTT
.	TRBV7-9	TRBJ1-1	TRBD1	CASSFNRGEAFF	TGTGCCAGCAGTTTTAACAGGGGTGAGGCTTTCTTT
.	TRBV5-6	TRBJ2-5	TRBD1	CASSPRQGQETQYF	TGTGCCAGCAGTCCTCGACAGGGGCAAGAGACCCAGTACTTC
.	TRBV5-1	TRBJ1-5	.	CASSLEGVSNQPQHF	TGCGCCAGCAGCTTGGAGGGAGTCAGCAATCAGCCCCAGCATTTT
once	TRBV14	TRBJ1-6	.	CASSQKSSYNSPLHF	TGTGCCAGCAGCCAAAAGAGCTCCTATAATTCACCCCTCCACTTT
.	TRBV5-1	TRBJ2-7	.	CASSPGTRAPSEQYF	TGCGCCAGCAGCCCTGGGACAAGGGCGCCCTCCGAGCAGTACTTC
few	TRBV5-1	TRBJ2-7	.	CASRYDQGPYEQYF	TGCGCCAGCAGGTATGACCAGGGTCCCTACGAGCAGTACTTC
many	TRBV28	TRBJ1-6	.	CASSFPPGQNSPLHF	TGTGCCAGCAGTTTCCCTCCAGGTCAGAATTCACCCCTCCACTTT
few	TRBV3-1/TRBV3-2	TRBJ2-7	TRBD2	CASSRSGSFSYEQYF	TGTGCCAGCAGTCGTAGCGGGTCCTTCTCCTACGAGCAGTACTTC
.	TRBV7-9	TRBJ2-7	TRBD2	CASSLGLAGGYYEQYF	TGTGCCAGCAGCTTAGGTCTAGCGGGAGGCTACTACGAGCAGTACTTC
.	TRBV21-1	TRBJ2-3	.	CASSKLTGESSTDTQYF	TGTGCCAGCAGCAAATTGACGGGAGAGAGTAGCACAGATACGCAGTATTTT
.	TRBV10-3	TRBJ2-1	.	CAISETAEEYNEQFF	TGTGCCATCAGTGAAACGGCGGAGGAATACAATGAGCAGTTCTTC
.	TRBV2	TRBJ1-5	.	CASTLTNQVQPQHF	TGTGCCAGCACCCTTACCAATCAGGTTCAGCCCCAGCATTTT
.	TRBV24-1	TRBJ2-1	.	CATSDAKWSGEQFF	TGTGCCACCAGTGACGCAAAGTGGAGTGGTGAGCAGTTCTTC
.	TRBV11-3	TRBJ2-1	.	CASSLATPGSSTYNEQFF	TGTGCCAGCAGCTTAGCAACCCCTGGGAGCAGTACCTACAATGAGCAGTTCTTC
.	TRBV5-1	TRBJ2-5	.	CASSLGGPQETQYF	TGCGCCAGCAGCTTGGGGGGCCCCCAAGAGACCCAGTACTTC
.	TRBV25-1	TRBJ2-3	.	CASSESGFSTDTQYF	TGTGCCAGCAGTGAGAGCGGGTTTAGCACAGATACGCAGTATTTT
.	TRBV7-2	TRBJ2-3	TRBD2	CASSPRRGGWTDTQYF	TGTGCCAGCAGCCCACGGCGGGGGGGGTGGACAGATACGCAGTATTTT
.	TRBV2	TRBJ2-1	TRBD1	CASSAMTGVGNEQFF	TGTGCCAGCAGCGCCATGACAGGGGTGGGCAATGAGCAGTTCTTC
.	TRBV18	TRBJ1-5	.	CASSGGAAGNQPQHF	TGTGCCAGCTCAGGGGGCGCGGCGGGCAATCAGCCCCAGCATTTT
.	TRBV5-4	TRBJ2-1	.	CASSPGGIAADNEQFF	TGTGCCAGCAGCCCCGGCGGGATAGCGGCCGACAATGAGCAGTTCTTC
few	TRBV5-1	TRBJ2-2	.	CASSTEPGVKAGELFF	TGCGCCAGCAGCACGGAACCGGGAGTCAAGGCCGGGGAGCTGTTTTTT
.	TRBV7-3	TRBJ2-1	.	CASSRSRLSNEQFF	TGTGCCAGCAGCCGCTCGCGCCTAAGCAATGAGCAGTTCTTC
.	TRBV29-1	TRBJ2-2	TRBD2	CSVGSGSNTGELFF	TGCAGCGTTGGGAGCGGGAGTAACACCGGGGAGCTGTTTTTT
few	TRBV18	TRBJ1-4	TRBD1	CASSPRQGEEKLFF	TGTGCCAGCTCACCAAGGCAGGGGGAAGAAAAACTGTTTTTT
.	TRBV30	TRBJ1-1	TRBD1	CAWDRQGANTEAFF	TGTGCCTGGGACCGACAGGGGGCGAACACTGAAGCTTTCTTT
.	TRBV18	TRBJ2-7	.	CASSLSGDSSYEQYF	TGTGCCAGCTCACTTTCCGGAGACAGCTCCTACGAGCAGTACTTC
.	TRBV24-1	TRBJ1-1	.	CATTGAQNTEAFF	TGTGCCACCACAGGGGCACAGAACACTGAAGCTTTCTTT
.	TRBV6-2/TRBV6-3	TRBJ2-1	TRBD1	CASSLGQGRYNEQFF	TGTGCCAGCAGTTTGGGACAGGGGAGGTACAATGAGCAGTTCTTC
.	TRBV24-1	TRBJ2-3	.	CATRSGGDTQYF	TGTGCCACCCGCTCCGGGGGAGATACGCAGTATTTT
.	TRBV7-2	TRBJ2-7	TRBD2	CASSPGLARSYEQYF	TGTGCCAGCAGCCCAGGACTAGCCCGATCCTACGAGCAGTACTTC
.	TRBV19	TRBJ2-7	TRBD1	CASSTGQGRNEQYF	TGTGCCAGTAGTACGGGACAGGGTAGAAACGAGCAGTACTTC
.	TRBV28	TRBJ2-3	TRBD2	CASSLLRGRMTDTQYF	TGTGCCAGCAGTTTACTACGCGGGAGGATGACAGATACGCAGTATTTT
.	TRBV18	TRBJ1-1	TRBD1	CASSLNRDRGMNTEAFF	TGTGCCAGCTCACTAAACCGGGACAGGGGTATGAACACTGAAGCTTTCTTT